Listed here are 4 T cell receptor beta chains from one sample, sequenced in a study of neoadjuvant nivolumab and ipilimumab in lung cancer. TCRdb's copy holds only in-frame clones and misses some; the assay was immunoSEQ multiplex PCR. This sample has 28,000 or so clones, with about 83% found just once. Sequenced here: tumor tissue, sampled after neoadjuvant nivolumab, alone or with ipilimumab, at or shortly before surgery. These TCRs come from an adult with non-small cell lung cancer.

V gene TRBV11-2 combines with J gene TRBJ2-3; D is perhaps TRBD2 (5 bases). V shed 7 bases and J shed 2 bases, with 10 bases lying between them. CDR3 size: 13 residues. The germline V gene encodes CDR1 SGHAT and CDR2 FQNNGV. The CDR3 sequence is CASTLALTDTQYF. The DNA for the CDR3 is TGTGCCAGCACCCTAGCCCTCACAGATACGCAGTATTTT.

V usage is TRBV6-4 and J usage is TRBJ2-6; D remains ambiguous. Germline CDR1 is MRHNA and CDR2 is SNTAGT. This CDR3 is 15 amino acids long. V was pared by 0 bases and J by 0 bases, with 3 bases between. The CDR3 bases are TGTGCCAGCAGTGACTCAAGCTCTGGGGCCAACGTCCTGACTTTC. Translation: CASSDSSSGANVLTF.

The rearrangement links TRBV5-4 to TRBJ2-1; tentative D call: TRBD1 (5 bases). The ends were cut back, 7 bases at V and 10 bases at J, with 24 bases in the middle. CDR3 length: 15 residues. Germline CDR1 SGHNT, CDR2 YYREEE (reference sequence). CDR3 residues: CASGKGAYPESEQFF. The CDR3 nucleotides read TGTGCCAGCGGCAAAGGGGCTTACCCGGAAAGCGAGCAGTTCTTC. Based on the CDR3 plus reference TRBV5-4 and TRBJ2-1, the full variable domain is ETGVTQSPTHLIKTRGQQVTLRCSSQSGHNTVSWYQQALGQGPQFIFQYYREEENGRGNFPPRFSGLQFPNYSSELNVNALELDDSALYLCASGKGAYPESEQFFGPGTRLTVL.

V is TRBV5-4 and J is TRBJ2-3; TRBD2 aligns across 8 bases. V trimming: 0 bases; J trimming: 0 bases; junction bases outside the gene matches: 6. CDR1 SGHNT and CDR2 YYREEE come from the germline V gene (reference sequence). This CDR3 contains 17 residues. The CDR3 region has the DNA TGTGCCAGCAGCTTGGTTTTAGCGGGACCTAGCACAGATACGCAGTATTTT. Translating gives CASSLVLAGPSTDTQYF.